This is a list of T cell receptor beta chains from one sample in a study of identical twins. TCRdb re-called the 5' RACE reads through MiXCR, storing one row per CDR3 protein. The table has 700,000 or so distinct CDR3 sequences, less than 25% seen once. Another study also made use of these data, one on T cells expressing NK-cell markers.

Sequenced input: PBMCs. The receptors were gathered from a woman younger than 30 in good health. The CDR3 runs from the conserved cysteine through the conserved F or W. The D gene is left open where the match is weak. Clone size, where shown, is once, few, many, or a class for clones that have expanded.

TRBD2 TRBJ2-1 TRBV19 - TGTGCCAGTAGGACCCATAGCGGGAGGGGTTCCTACAATGAGCAGTTCTTC CASRTHSGRGSYNEQFF
- TRBJ2-3 TRBV10-3 many TGTGCCACCTCTATGGAGAGCACAGATACGCAGTATTTT CATSMESTDTQYF
- TRBJ1-2 TRBV12-3/TRBV12-4 few TGTGCCAGCTCGATGACCTATGGCTACACCTTC CASSMTYGYTF
- TRBJ1-1 TRBV12-3/TRBV12-4 - TGTGCCAGCACCGTAAGGGGCCCGGCAGAGGAAGCTTTCTTT CASTVRGPAEEAFF
- TRBJ1-1 TRBV7-9 - TGTGCCAGCAGCTCAGCTACCCCTGAAGCTTTCTTT CASSSATPEAFF
TRBD2 TRBJ2-1 TRBV4-1 few TGCGCCAGCAGCCAAGGCTGGGCTAGCGGGAGAAACAATGAGCAGTTCTTC CASSQGWASGRNNEQFF
TRBD2 TRBJ2-7 TRBV12-3/TRBV12-4 - TGTGCCAGCAGTTTAGTAGCGGGGGGAGCCTACGAGCAGTACTTC CASSLVAGGAYEQYF
- TRBJ2-3 TRBV7-2 - TGTGCCAGCAGCTTAATATCCCTTAATACGCAGTATTTT CASSLISLNTQYF
- TRBJ1-1 TRBV15 many TGTGCCACCAGCAGAGATCAAAACACTGAAGCTTTCTTT CATSRDQNTEAFF
- TRBJ2-7 TRBV29-1 - TGCAGCTTCACCGGCGGTATCTACGAGCAGTACTTC CSFTGGIYEQYF
- TRBJ1-5 TRBV20-1 many TGCAGTGCGGGAGGAGGTAGCAATCAGCCCCAGCATTTT CSAGGGSNQPQHF
- TRBJ2-2 TRBV25-1 few TGTGCCAGCATGCAGGCTCGGGGAGGGGAGCTGTTTTTT CASMQARGGELFF
TRBD1 TRBJ1-4 TRBV12-3/TRBV12-4 many TGTGCCAGCAGTTTGGGGACAGGGTTACTGTTTTTT CASSLGTGLLFF
TRBD2 TRBJ2-1 TRBV9 few TGTGCCAGCAGCGGGCCGGGACTAGCGGCATACAATGAGCAGTTCTTC CASSGPGLAAYNEQFF
TRBD1 TRBJ1-1 TRBV27 many TGTGCCAGCAGGGTATCACAGGGGGCTTTCACTGAAGCTTTCTTT CASRVSQGAFTEAFF
- TRBJ1-2 TRBV7-2 - TGTGCCAGCAGCTTGTCCGGGGACCGGGGTGGCTACACCTTC CASSLSGDRGGYTF
- TRBJ2-7 TRBV7-2 many TGTGCCAGCAGCTTTGGGTCCCCAGGTGACGAGCAGTACTTC CASSFGSPGDEQYF
- TRBJ1-6 TRBV20-1 - TGCAGTGCTAGAGATCTATGGAGGGTGGGTTCACCCCTCCACTTT CSARDLWRVGSPLHF
- TRBJ2-3 TRBV9 few TGTGCCAGCAGCGTAGAAGGTCGCACAGATACGCAGTATTTT CASSVEGRTDTQYF
- TRBJ1-6 TRBV12-3/TRBV12-4 many TGTGCCAGCAGGGAACATGCCCGGAATTCACCCCTCCACTTT CASREHARNSPLHF
- TRBJ2-3 TRBV6-5 - TGTGCCAGCAGTTACTCGATTTGGGGGGACAGTAGTGTGAGCGATACGCAGTATTTT CASSYSIWGDSSVSDTQYF
- TRBJ2-7 TRBV4-3 - TGCGCCAGCAGCCGCGGGTTCTCGGCTAGCAGCTACGAGCAGTACTTC CASSRGFSASSYEQYF
- TRBJ1-1 TRBV5-5 - TGTGCCAGCAGCTTGCTAGCAGGCTTCACTGAAGCTTTCTTT CASSLLAGFTEAFF
TRBD2 TRBJ2-7 TRBV12-3/TRBV12-4 - TGTGCCAGCAGTTTCGGGGGGGCGCCCTACGAGCAGTACTTC CASSFGGAPYEQYF
TRBD2 TRBJ2-1 TRBV7-2 - TGTGCCAGCAGCCTGACTAGCGGGATGAGCTCCTACAATGAGCAGTTCTTC CASSLTSGMSSYNEQFF
- TRBJ2-3 TRBV7-8 - TGTGCCAGCAGCTTCGACTTGGTAGGGAGGCCGCAGTATTTT CASSFDLVGRPQYF
- TRBJ2-1 TRBV3-1 - TGTGCCAGCACCACGTCTAGCGTGCTAGGCCATGAGCAGTTCTTC CASTTSSVLGHEQFF